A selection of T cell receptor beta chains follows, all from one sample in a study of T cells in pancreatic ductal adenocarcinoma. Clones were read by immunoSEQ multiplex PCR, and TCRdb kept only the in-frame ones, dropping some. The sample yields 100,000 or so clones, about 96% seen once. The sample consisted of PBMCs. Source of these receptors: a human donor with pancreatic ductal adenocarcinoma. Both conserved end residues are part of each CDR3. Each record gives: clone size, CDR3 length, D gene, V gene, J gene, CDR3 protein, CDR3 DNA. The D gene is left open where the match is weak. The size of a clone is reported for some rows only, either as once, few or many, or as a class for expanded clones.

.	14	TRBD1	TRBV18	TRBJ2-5	CASSPGQEKETQYF	TGTGCCAGCTCACCAGGACAGGAAAAAGAGACCCAGTACTTC
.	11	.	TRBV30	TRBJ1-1	CAWTDSTEAFF	TGTGCCTGGACGGACAGCACTGAAGCTTTCTTT
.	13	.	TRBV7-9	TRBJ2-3	CASSFGHLDTQYF	TGTGCCAGCAGCTTCGGACATCTAGATACGCAGTATTTT
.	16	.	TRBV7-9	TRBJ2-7	CASSLGGEVSSYEQYF	TGTGCCAGCAGCTTAGGAGGGGAGGTGAGCTCCTACGAGCAGTACTTC
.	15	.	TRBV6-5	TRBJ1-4	CASSSSGGTNEKLFF	TGTGCCAGCAGTTCCAGCGGAGGAACTAATGAAAAACTGTTTTTT
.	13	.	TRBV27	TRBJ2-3	CASSPPGADTQYF	TGTGCCAGCAGTCCTCCAGGGGCAGATACGCAGTATTTT
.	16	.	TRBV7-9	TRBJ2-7	CASRPPTRTDSYEQYF	TGTGCCAGCAGACCGCCCACCAGAACCGACTCCTACGAGCAGTACTTC
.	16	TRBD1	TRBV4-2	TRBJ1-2	CASSQLDRAPNYGYTF	TGTGCCAGCAGCCAACTAGACAGGGCCCCTAACTATGGCTACACCTTC
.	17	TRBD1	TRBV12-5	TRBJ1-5	CASGLVSTGGSGQPQHF	TGTGCTAGTGGTTTGGTATCTACAGGGGGTTCGGGGCAGCCCCAGCATTTT
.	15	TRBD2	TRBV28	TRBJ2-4	CASSSPLPTSGSQYF	TGTGCCAGCAGTTCCCCGCTCCCGACTAGCGGCTCTCAGTACTTC
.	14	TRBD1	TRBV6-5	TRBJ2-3	CASSPTGGTDTQYF	TGTGCCAGCAGCCCGACAGGGGGTACGGATACGCAGTATTTT
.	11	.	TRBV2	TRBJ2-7	CASSQTYEQYF	TGTGCCAGCAGTCAAACCTACGAGCAGTACTTC
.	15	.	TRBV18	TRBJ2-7	CASSPSEVLSYEQYF	TGTGCCAGCTCACCGTCGGAGGTCCTGTCCTACGAGCAGTACTTC
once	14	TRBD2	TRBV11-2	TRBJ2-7	CASSLTSGPYEQYF	TGTGCCAGCAGCTTAACTAGCGGACCCTACGAGCAGTACTTC
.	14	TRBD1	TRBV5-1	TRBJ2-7	CASRLGQGVDEQYF	TGCGCCAGCAGGCTAGGACAGGGGGTTGACGAGCAGTACTTC
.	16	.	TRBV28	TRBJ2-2	CASSLSGIGRTGELFF	TGTGCCAGCAGTTTATCCGGTATCGGTCGAACCGGGGAGCTGTTTTTT
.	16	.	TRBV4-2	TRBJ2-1	CASSQEWGYNYNEQFF	TGTGCCAGCAGCCAAGAATGGGGCTACAATTACAATGAGCAGTTCTTC
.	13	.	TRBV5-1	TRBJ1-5	CASSWQGLQPQHF	TGCGCCAGCAGCTGGCAGGGTCTTCAGCCCCAGCATTTT
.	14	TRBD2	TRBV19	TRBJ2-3	CASRRGESSDTQYF	TGTGCCAGTAGACGGGGGGAAAGTTCAGATACGCAGTATTTT
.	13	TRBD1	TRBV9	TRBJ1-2	CASSRDSGFGYTF	TGTGCCAGCAGCCGGGACAGCGGGTTTGGCTACACCTTC
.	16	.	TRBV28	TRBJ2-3	CASSYTRVADSDTQYF	TGTGCCAGCAGCTATACCCGGGTAGCGGACTCTGATACGCAGTATTTT
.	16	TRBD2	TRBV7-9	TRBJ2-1	CASSLAGTSSHNEQFF	TGTGCCAGCAGCTTAGCTGGGACTAGTTCCCACAATGAGCAGTTCTTC
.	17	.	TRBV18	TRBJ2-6	CASSTTGTGTGANVLTF	TGTGCCAGCTCTACGACAGGGACTGGTACTGGGGCCAACGTCCTGACTTTC
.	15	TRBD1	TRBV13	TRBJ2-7	CASSPRDRKAYEQYF	TGTGCCAGCAGCCCCAGGGACAGGAAAGCCTACGAGCAGTACTTC
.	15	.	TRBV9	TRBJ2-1	CASSPRVGAYNEQFF	TGTGCCAGCAGCCCCCGGGTGGGTGCCTACAATGAGCAGTTCTTC